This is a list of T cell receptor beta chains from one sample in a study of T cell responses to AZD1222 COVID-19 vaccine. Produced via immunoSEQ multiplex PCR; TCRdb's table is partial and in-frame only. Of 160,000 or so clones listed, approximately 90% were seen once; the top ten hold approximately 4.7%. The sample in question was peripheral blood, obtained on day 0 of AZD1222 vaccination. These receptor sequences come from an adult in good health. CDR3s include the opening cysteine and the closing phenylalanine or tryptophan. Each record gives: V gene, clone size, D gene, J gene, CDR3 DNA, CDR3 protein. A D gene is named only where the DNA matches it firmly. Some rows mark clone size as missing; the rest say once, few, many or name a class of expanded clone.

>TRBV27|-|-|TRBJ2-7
TGTGCCAGCAGTTTGGGTAGGGGGTACGAGCAGTACTTC
CASSLGRGYEQYF
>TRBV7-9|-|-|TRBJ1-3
TGTGCCAGCAGCTTATCGCGGGGTTCTGGAAACACCATATATTTT
CASSLSRGSGNTIYF
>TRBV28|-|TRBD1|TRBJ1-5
TGTGCCAGCAGTTTACGGACAGGGGCAGGGAATCAGCCCCAGCATTTT
CASSLRTGAGNQPQHF
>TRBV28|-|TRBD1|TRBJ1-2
TGTGCCAGCAGTTTATATGGGGACAGGGGATTTGTCTATGGCTACACCTTC
CASSLYGDRGFVYGYTF
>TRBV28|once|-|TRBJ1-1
TGTGCCAGCAGACTTGGACACCCGAACACTGAAGCTTTCTTT
CASRLGHPNTEAFF
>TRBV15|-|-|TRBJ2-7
TGTGCCACCAGCAGAGGGGGGGACGAGCAGTACTTC
CATSRGGDEQYF
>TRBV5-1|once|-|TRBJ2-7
TGCGCCAGCAGCCCCCCCTACGCCAGGGCGAGCTACGAGCAGTACTTC
CASSPPYARASYEQYF
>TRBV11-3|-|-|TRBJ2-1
TGTGCCAGCAGCTTACCCATTGGGGGAAATGAGCAGTTCTTC
CASSLPIGGNEQFF
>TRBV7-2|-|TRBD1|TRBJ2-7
TGTGCCAGCAGCTTAGAGACAGGGATGGACGAGCAGTACTTC
CASSLETGMDEQYF
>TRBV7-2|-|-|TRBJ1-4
TGTGCCAGCAGCTTAGATTGGATTAATGAAAAACTGTTTTTT
CASSLDWINEKLFF
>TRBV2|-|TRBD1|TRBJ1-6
TGTGCCAGCAGGCCGACAGGGTCGAATTCACCCCTCCACTTT
CASRPTGSNSPLHF
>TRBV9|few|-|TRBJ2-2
TGTGCCAGCAGCGGGACCCCCACCGGGGAGCTGTTTTTT
CASSGTPTGELFF
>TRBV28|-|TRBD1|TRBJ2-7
TGTGCCAGCAGTCTCCCCGGGACAGGGATCAACGAGCAGTACTTC
CASSLPGTGINEQYF
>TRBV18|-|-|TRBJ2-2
TGTGCCAGCTCACCACACGGGGACACCGGGGAGCTGTTTTTT
CASSPHGDTGELFF
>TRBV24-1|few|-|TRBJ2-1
TGTGCCACCAGTGATCTAGGGGCAGGGAATGGAAATGAGCAGTTCTTC
CATSDLGAGNGNEQFF
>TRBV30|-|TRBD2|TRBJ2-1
TGTGCCTGGAGTGCTGGGGAGCGGGAGATCGATGAGCAGTTCTTC
CAWSAGEREIDEQFF
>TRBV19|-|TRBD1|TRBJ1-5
TGTGCCAGTAGGGCGGGGGGACAGGGACATCAGCCCCAGCATTTT
CASRAGGQGHQPQHF
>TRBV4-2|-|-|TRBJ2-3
TGTGCCAGCAGCCAAGATCACACAGATACGCAGTATTTT
CASSQDHTDTQYF
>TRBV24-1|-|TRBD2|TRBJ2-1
TGTGCCACCAGTGAGACCGGGACTAGCGGCCACACAAGGGCCTACAATGAGCAGTTCTTC
CATSETGTSGHTRAYNEQFF
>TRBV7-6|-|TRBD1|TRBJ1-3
TGTGCCAGCAGCCGAATGATACAGGGGGCATTGGACACCATATATTTT
CASSRMIQGALDTIYF